This TCR beta chain emerged from a study of neurological immune-mediated disorders. 5'RACE with 10-nucleotide random UMIs produced the cDNA. From the 5' RACE reads, TCRdb called clonotypes with MiXCR, one entry per CDR3 protein. The sample carries about 66,000 distinct CDR3 sequences, about 4.2% recorded once. This clonotype came up many times. Its antigen remains unknown. The unsorted libraries originated from 2 million PBMCs that had been stored at -80 C. Findings of the study overall: There was no clinical or MRI feature that showed an association with the multiple sclerosis repertoire cluster.

The sample consisted of PBMCs. This receptor was taken from a man aged 30-40 years with multiple sclerosis.

In DNA, the CDR3 is TGCGCCAGCAGCTTGGAGTGGGGGCAAGAGACCCAGTACTTC. Its translation: CASSLEWGQETQYF. V is TRBV5-1 and J is TRBJ2-5; tentatively, D is TRBD1 or TRBD2 (5 bases each). The CDR3 covers 14 residues. V was cut by 0 bases and J by 2 bases, with 8 bases left in between. Germline CDR1 reads SGHRS; CDR2 reads YFSETQ.